The 9 T cell receptor beta chains in this list originate from one sample, sequenced in a study of T cells in Graves' hyperthyroidism and ophthalmopathy. RNA transcripts gave rise to amplified TCR beta CDR3 regions. First-round RT-PCR targeting the TCR CDR3 was performed with the HTBI primer set. TCRdb processed the multiplex PCR reads anew with MiXCR; each CDR3 protein has one entry. The data hold over 350,000 distinct CDR3 sequences, with 14% to 15% observed a single time. Sequencing was carried out using blood. The origin of the receptors is a man younger than 35 with Graves' ophthalmopathy.

This clonotype was recorded at least ten times. The chain combines TRBV30 with TRBJ1-5, with 8 bases lining up with TRBD1. Germline loops: CDR1 GTSNPN, CDR2 SVGIG (reference sequence). Unmatched junction bases numbered 7, after V lost 7 bases and J lost 5 bases. The CDR3 extends over 13 amino acids. As DNA, the CDR3 is TGTGCCTACCAGGGGGCGGGAGATCAGCCCCAGCATTTT. It codes for CAYQGAGDQPQHF.

This clonotype has more than one count but fewer than ten. CDR3 sequence (DNA): TGCGCCAGCAGCTTGGAAGGTTGGGAAAAACTGTTTTTT. This gives the protein CASSLEGWEKLFF. This sequence joins TRBV5-1 and TRBJ1-4; no clear D. V was shortened by 0 bases and J by 8 bases, with 8 bases between the two germline ends. The CDR3 length is 13 residues. Per the germline V gene, CDR1 is SGHRS and CDR2 is YFSETQ. The full variable domain, completed using reference TRBV5-1 and TRBJ1-4, is KAGVTQTPRYLIKTRGQQVTLSCSPISGHRSVSWYQQTPGQGLQFLFEYFSETQRNKGNFPGRFSGRQFSNSRSEMNVSTLELGDSALYLCASSLEGWEKLFFGSGTQLSVL.

This clonotype was seen at least ten times. V usage is TRBV2 and J usage is TRBJ1-5; 11 nucleotides agree with TRBD1. The junction had 7 bases not matched to a gene; V was cut back by 6 bases and J by 6 bases. The germline V gene has CDR1 SNHLY and CDR2 FYNNEI. CDR3 size: 15 residues. The CDR3 region is CASRRDRGGPQPQHF. CDR3 DNA: TGTGCCAGCAGAAGGGACAGGGGGGGACCTCAGCCCCAGCATTTT.

This clonotype was recorded many times. The J gene is TRBJ1-5, the V gene TRBV12-3 or TRBV12-4; D may be TRBD1 (6 bases). This CDR3 has 15 residues. Trimming removed 3 bases from V and 2 bases from J, with 11 bases in between. This chain's CDR3 is CASSFGGLRNQPQHF. CDR3 nucleotides: TGTGCCAGCAGTTTTGGGGGGCTCCGCAATCAGCCCCAGCATTTT.

This clonotype has a handful of counts. The chain employs TRBV10-3 and TRBJ2-4; D possibly corresponds to TRBD2 (5 bases). Trimming removed 3 bases at V and 5 bases at J, with 11 bases between. Looked up from germline, CDR1 is ENHRY and CDR2 is SYGVKD. The CDR3 sequence is 14 residues long. CDR3 loop: CAISDEDWENIQYF. CDR3 DNA: TGTGCCATCAGTGATGAGGACTGGGAAAACATTCAGTACTTC.

A few counts support this clonotype. V is TRBV19 and J is TRBJ2-7; D is undetermined. The CDR3 has 13 residues. Germline assignment: CDR1 LNHDA and CDR2 SQIVND (reference sequence). The V end lost 2 bases, the J end lost 6 bases, and 11 bases lay between the germline ends. The CDR3 DNA is TGTGCCAGTAGTATAATGGATATGGGCGAGCAGTACTTC. As protein: CASSIMDMGEQYF.

This clonotype was counted ten times or more. The chain is built from TRBV30 and TRBJ2-7, with D possibly being TRBD1 (5 bases). V was clipped by 2 bases and J by 3 bases, with 8 bases between them. Germline CDR1 is GTSNPN and CDR2 is SVGIG (reference sequence). The CDR3 extends over 12 amino acids. The CDR3 spells CAWSIQVYEQYF. For the CDR3, the DNA is TGTGCCTGGAGTATACAGGTCTACGAGCAGTACTTC. Drawing the rest from reference TRBV30 and TRBJ2-7, the complete variable domain is SQTIHQWPATLVQPVGSPLSLECTVEGTSNPNLYWYRQAAGRGLQLLFYSVGIGQISSEVPQNLSASRPQDRQFILSSKKLLLSDSGFYLCAWSIQVYEQYFGPGTRLTVT.

The sample holds many counts of this clonotype. The chain uses TRBV12-3 or TRBV12-4 and TRBJ2-2, with unresolved D. The CDR3 runs 13 residues. V lost 5 bases to trimming and J lost 7 bases, with 11 bases between them. CDR3 sequence (DNA): TGTGCCAGCAGTCCCTCCCCCCTCGGGGAGCTGTTTTTT. Translating gives CASSPSPLGELFF.

This clonotype was found many times. The J gene is TRBJ2-7, the V gene TRBV7-8; perhaps D is TRBD1 or TRBD2 (5 bases each). The CDR3 contains 17 residues. Germline CDR1 SGHVS, CDR2 FQNEAQ. V lost 0 bases, J lost 4 bases, and 19 bases lay in between. CDR3 protein: CASSLAGVWDDTYEQYF. In nucleotides, the CDR3 is TGTGCCAGCAGCTTAGCTGGAGTTTGGGACGATACTTACGAGCAGTACTTC.